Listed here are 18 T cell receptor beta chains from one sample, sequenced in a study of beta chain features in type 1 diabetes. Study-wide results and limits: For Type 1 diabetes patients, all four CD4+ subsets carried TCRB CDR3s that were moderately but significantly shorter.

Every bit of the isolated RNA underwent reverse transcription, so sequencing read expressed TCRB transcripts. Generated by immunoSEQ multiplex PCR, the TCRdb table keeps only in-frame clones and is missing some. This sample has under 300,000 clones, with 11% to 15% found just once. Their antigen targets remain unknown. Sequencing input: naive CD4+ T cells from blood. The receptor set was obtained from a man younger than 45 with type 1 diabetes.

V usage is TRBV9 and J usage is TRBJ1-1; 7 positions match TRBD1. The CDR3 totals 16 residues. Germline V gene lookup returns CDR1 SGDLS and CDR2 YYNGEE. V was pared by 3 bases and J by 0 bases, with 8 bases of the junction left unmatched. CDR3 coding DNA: TGTGCCAGCAGCGCCGGGGACAGCCGAATGAACACTGAAGCTTTCTTT. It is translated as CASSAGDSRMNTEAFF.

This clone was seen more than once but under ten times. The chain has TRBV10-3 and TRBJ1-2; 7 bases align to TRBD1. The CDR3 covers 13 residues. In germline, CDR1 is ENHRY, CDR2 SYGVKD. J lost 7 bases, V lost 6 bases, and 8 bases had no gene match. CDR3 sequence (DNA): TGTGCCATCAGCACCGGGACAGTCGCTGGCTACACCTTC. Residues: CAISTGTVAGYTF.

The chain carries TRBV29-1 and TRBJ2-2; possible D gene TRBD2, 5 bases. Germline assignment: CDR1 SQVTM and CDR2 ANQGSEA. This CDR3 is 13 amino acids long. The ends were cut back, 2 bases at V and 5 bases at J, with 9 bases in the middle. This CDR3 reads CSVEIAQTGELFF. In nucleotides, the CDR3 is TGCAGCGTTGAAATAGCGCAAACCGGGGAGCTGTTTTTT.

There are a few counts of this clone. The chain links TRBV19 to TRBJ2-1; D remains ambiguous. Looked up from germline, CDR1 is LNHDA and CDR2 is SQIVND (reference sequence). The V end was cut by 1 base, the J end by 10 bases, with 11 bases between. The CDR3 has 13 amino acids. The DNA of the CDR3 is TGTGCCAGTAGTATAGGACAACCAATAGAGCAGTTCTTC. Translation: CASSIGQPIEQFF.

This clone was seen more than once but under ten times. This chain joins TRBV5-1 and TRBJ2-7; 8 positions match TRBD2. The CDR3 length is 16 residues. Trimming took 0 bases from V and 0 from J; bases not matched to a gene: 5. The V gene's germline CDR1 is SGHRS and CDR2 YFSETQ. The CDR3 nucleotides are TGCGCCAGCAGCTTGGAGGGCGGGGGGCCCTCCTACGAGCAGTACTTC. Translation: CASSLEGGGPSYEQYF.

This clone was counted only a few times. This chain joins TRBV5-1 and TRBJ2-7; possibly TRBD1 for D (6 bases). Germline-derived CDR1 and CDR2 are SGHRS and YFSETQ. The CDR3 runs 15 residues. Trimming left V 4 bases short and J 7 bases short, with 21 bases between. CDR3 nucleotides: TGCGCCAGCAGCGGGGGTGCTGGGACAATGAAGGAGCAGTACTTC. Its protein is CASSGGAGTMKEQYF.

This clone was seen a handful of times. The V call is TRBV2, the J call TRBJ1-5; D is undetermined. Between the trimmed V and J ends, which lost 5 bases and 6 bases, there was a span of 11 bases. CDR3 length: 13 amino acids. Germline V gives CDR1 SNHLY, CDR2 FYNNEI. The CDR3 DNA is TGTGCCAGCAGTCAATCGGGTACTCAGCCCCAGCATTTT. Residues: CASSQSGTQPQHF.

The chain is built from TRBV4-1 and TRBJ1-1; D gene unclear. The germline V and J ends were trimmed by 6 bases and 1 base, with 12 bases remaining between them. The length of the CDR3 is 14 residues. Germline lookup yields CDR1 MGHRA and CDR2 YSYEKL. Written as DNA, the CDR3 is TGCGCCAGCAGTCCCCCCGGGTGGAACACTGAAGCTTTCTTT. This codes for CASSPPGWNTEAFF.

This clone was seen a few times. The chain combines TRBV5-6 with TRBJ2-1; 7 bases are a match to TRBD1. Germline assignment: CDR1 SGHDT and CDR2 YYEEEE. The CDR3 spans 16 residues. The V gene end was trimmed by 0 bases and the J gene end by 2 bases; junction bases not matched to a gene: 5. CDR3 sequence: CASSLGQGEPYNEQFF. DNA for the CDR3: TGTGCCAGCAGCTTGGGGCAGGGGGAACCCTACAATGAGCAGTTCTTC.

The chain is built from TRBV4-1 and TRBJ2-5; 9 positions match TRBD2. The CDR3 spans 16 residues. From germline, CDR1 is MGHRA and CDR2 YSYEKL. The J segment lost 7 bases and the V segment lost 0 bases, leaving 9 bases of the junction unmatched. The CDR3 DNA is TGCGCCAGCAGCCAAGATGTTAGCGGGGGACGACGGACCCAGTACTTC. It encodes CASSQDVSGGRRTQYF.

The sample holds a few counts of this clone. CDR3 protein: CASSGGTDKRGAFF. CDR3 nucleotides: TGTGCCAGCAGTGGCGGGACAGATAAGAGAGGAGCTTTCTTT. The chain is built from TRBV6-5 and TRBJ1-1, with 7 bases aligning to TRBD1. The trim removed 5 bases at V and 10 bases at J, leaving 13 bases unmatched. CDR1 MNHEY and CDR2 SVGAGI come from the germline V gene. The CDR3 contains 14 residues.

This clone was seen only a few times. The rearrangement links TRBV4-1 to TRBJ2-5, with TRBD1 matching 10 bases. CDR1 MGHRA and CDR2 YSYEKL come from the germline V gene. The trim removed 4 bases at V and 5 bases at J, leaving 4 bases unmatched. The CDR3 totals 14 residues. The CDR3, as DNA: TGCGCCAGCAGCCGACCGGGACAGGGGGAGACCCAGTACTTC. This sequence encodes CASSRPGQGETQYF.

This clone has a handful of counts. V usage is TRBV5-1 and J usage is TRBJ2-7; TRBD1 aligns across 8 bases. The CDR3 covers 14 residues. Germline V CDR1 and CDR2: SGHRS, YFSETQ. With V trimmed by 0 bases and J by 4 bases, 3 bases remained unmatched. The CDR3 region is CASSLATGGYEQYF. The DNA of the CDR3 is TGCGCCAGCAGCTTGGCAACAGGGGGTTACGAGCAGTACTTC.

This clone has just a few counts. CDR3: CASSPTVVQNTEAFF. The CDR3 coding sequence is TGTGCCAGCTCACCAACGGTAGTCCAGAACACTGAAGCTTTCTTT. This chain links TRBV18 with TRBJ1-1; D uncertain. There are 15 residues in the CDR3. With 2 bases removed from V and 1 base from J, the gap between germline ends came to 11 bases. CDR1 KGHSH and CDR2 LQKENI come from the germline V gene.

CDR3 sequence: CASSRQGFDQPQHF. The DNA of the CDR3 is TGTGCCAGTAGTCGTCAGGGATTTGATCAGCCCCAGCATTTT. The genes are TRBV19 and TRBJ1-5; TRBD1 might be the D (5 bases). V lost 5 bases, J lost 5 bases, and 13 bases lay in between. CDR3 length equals 14 residues. Germline V gene sequence: CDR1 LNHDA, CDR2 SQIVND (reference sequence).

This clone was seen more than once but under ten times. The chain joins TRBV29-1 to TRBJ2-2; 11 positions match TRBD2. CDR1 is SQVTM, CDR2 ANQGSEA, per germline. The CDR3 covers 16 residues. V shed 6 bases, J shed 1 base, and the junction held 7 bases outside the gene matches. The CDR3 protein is CSVTSGATMNTGELFF. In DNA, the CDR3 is TGCAGCGTGACTAGCGGGGCAACAATGAACACCGGGGAGCTGTTTTTT.

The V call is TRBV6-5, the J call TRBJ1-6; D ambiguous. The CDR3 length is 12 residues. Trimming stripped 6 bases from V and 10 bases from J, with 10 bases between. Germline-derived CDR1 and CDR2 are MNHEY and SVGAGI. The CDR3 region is CASRSPRSPLHF. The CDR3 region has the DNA TGTGCCAGCAGATCCCCGCGGTCACCCCTCCACTTT.

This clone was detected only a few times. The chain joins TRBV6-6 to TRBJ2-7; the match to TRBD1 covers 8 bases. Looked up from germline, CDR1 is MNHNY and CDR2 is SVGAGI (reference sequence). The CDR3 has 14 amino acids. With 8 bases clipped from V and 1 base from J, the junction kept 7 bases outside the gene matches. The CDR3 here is CASADRGVSYEQYF. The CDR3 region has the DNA TGTGCCAGCGCCGACAGGGGCGTTTCCTACGAGCAGTACTTC.